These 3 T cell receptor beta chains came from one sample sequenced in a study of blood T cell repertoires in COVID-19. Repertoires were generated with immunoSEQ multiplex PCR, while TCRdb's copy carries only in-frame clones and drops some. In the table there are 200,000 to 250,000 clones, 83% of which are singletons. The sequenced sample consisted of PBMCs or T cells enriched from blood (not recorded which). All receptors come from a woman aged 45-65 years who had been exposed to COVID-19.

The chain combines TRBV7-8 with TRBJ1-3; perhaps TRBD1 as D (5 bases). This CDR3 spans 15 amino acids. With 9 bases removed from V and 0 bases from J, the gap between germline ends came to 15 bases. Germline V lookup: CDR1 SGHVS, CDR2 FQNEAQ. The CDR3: CASSTGGISGNTIYF. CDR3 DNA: TGTGCCAGTTCCACGGGGGGGATCTCTGGAAACACCATATATTTT. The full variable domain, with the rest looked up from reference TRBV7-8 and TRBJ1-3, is GAGVSQSPRYKVAKRGQDVALRCDPISGHVSLFWYQQALGQGPEFLTYFQNEAQLDKSGLPSDRFFAERPEGSVSTLKIQRTQQEDSAVYLCASSTGGISGNTIYFGEGSWLTVV.

The CDR3 sequence: CAATGYLGDTQYF. The CDR3, as DNA: TGTGCCGCCACAGGGTATCTTGGAGATACGCAGTATTTT. The gene calls are TRBV27 and TRBJ2-3; a weak D match, TRBD1 (6 bases). CDR1 and CDR2 from the germline V gene are MNHEY and SMNVEV (reference sequence). V lost 11 bases and J 5 bases, leaving 17 bases between the germline ends. The CDR3 is made up of 13 amino acids.

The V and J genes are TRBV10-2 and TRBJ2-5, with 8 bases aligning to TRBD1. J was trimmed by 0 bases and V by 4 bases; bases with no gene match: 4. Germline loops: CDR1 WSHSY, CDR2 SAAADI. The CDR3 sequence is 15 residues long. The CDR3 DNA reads TGCGCCAGCAGTGGGACAGGGCCATACCAAGAGACCCAGTACTTC. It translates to CASSGTGPYQETQYF.